The rows below give T cell receptor beta chains drawn from one sample of a study of regulatory dendritic cells for organ transplantation. Assay used: immunoSEQ multiplex PCR; TCRdb lists only in-frame clones, some missing. Of almost 35,000 clones in the sample, less than 90% were seen once. The specimen was naive CD4+ T cells from blood. These receptors all stem from a human donor in good health. CDR3s include the opening cysteine and the closing phenylalanine or tryptophan. D genes are given only for firm matches. Clone size is not always given. Where it is, it says once, few, many or a class for expanded clones.

TRBJ1-1 - TRBV6-5 - TGTGCCAGCAGCCGGGGTGGAATCATGAACACTGAAGCTTTCTTT CASSRGGIMNTEAFF
TRBJ2-7 - TRBV10-3 - TGTGCCATCGCCCAGGGCTTAGTCTACGAGCAGTACTTC CAIAQGLVYEQYF
TRBJ1-1 - TRBV6-1 - TGTGCCAGCAGTGACCCCAGGGTACGGGCGAACACTGAAGCTTTCTTT CASSDPRVRANTEAFF
TRBJ2-7 - TRBV4-3 - TGCGCCAGCAGCCCCCGGGCGGGCAGGGCGGAGGAGCGGTACTTC CASSPRAGRAEERYF
TRBJ2-7 - TRBV19 - TGTGCCAGTAGTCGTGGGTACGAGCAGTACTTC CASSRGYEQYF
TRBJ2-7 TRBD1 TRBV7-9 - TGTGCCAGCAGCGCCACGGATGGGGACAGTTATTCCTACGAGCAGTACTTC CASSATDGDSYSYEQYF
TRBJ2-3 - TRBV5-1 - TGCGCCAGCAGCTCCGCTAGCCATCACACAGATACGCAGTATTTT CASSSASHHTDTQYF
TRBJ2-5 - TRBV29-1 - TGCAGCGTTGAACCAGAAGAAGAGACCCAGTACTTC CSVEPEEETQYF
TRBJ2-7 TRBD1 TRBV4-3 - TGCGCCAGCAGCCGACAGGGAAACGAGCAGTACTTC CASSRQGNEQYF
TRBJ1-3 - TRBV15 - TGTGCCACCAGCAGATACTCAACAGCTGGAAACACCATATATTTT CATSRYSTAGNTIYF
TRBJ1-1 - TRBV25-1 - TGTGCCAGCATTGTGAACACTGAAGCTTTCTTT CASIVNTEAFF
TRBJ1-1 - TRBV20-1 - TGCAGTGCGGGGTTCGTGGCGGCTTTCTTT CSAGFVAAFF
TRBJ2-7 TRBD1 TRBV7-8 - TGTGCCAGCAGCTTACCCACAGGGGGCGGATTCTACGAGCAGTACTTC CASSLPTGGGFYEQYF
TRBJ2-7 - TRBV6-5 - TGTGCCAGCAGTCTAGGACCCTCGGTGAACGAGCAGTACTTC CASSLGPSVNEQYF
TRBJ2-7 TRBD2 TRBV19 - TGTGCCAGTAGTAGGACTAGCGGGGACTCCTACGAGCAGTACTTC CASSRTSGDSYEQYF
TRBJ2-2 TRBD1 TRBV5-4 - TGTGCCAGCAGCCCCCGGGACAGGGTTGTTGGCGGGGAGCTGTTTTTT CASSPRDRVVGGELFF
TRBJ1-1 - TRBV20-1 - TGCAGTGCTCCGGACAGTGAAGCTTTCTTT CSAPDSEAFF
TRBJ2-1 TRBD2 TRBV4-2 - TGTGCCAGCAGCCAAGTCGGGACTAGCGGGGGGGCCAATGAGCAGTTCTTC CASSQVGTSGGANEQFF
TRBJ2-7 - TRBV29-1 - TGCAGCGTGGCAGGGGACGGGAGCTTTACCTACGAGCAGTACTTC CSVAGDGSFTYEQYF
TRBJ1-1 TRBD1 TRBV27 - TGTGCCAGCAGTCGACAGGGGGCGCCGGGCACTGAAGCTTTCTTT CASSRQGAPGTEAFF
TRBJ2-5 TRBD2 TRBV18 - TGTGCCAGCTCACCTGGACTAGCGGGAGTACGCCAAGAGACCCAGTACTTC CASSPGLAGVRQETQYF
TRBJ2-3 - TRBV6-6 - TGTGCCAGCAGTCGTCTCGGGGTAGATACGCAGTATTTT CASSRLGVDTQYF
TRBJ1-4 - TRBV11-2 - TGTGCCAGCACCCGAGGGCTAGGCAGCAATAATGAAAAACTGTTTTTT CASTRGLGSNNEKLFF
TRBJ1-1 - TRBV6-6 - TGTGCCAGCAGCCGGATGGGGGCTACTGAAGCTTTCTTT CASSRMGATEAFF
TRBJ2-2 - TRBV7-2 - TGTGCCAGCAGCTTAGTAGGGGGATCGAACACCGGGGAGCTGTTTTTT CASSLVGGSNTGELFF
TRBJ1-2 TRBD1 TRBV28 - TGTGCCAGCAACCCCGGACTAGGGGGCGCGGGGGGCTACACCTTC CASNPGLGGAGGYTF
TRBJ1-6 - TRBV6-1 - TGTGCCAGCAAGCCGGAGAGCTCCTATAATTCACCCCTCCACTTT CASKPESSYNSPLHF
TRBJ2-7 - TRBV16 once TGTGCCAGCAGCCAATCGGGCCAGGTGGAGTACTTC CASSQSGQVEYF
TRBJ2-1 - TRBV14 - TGTGCCAGCAGCCAAGGGTGGCAGAGAAGGGTTAATGAGCAGTTCTTC CASSQGWQRRVNEQFF
TRBJ2-7 - TRBV11-3 - TGTGCCAGCGGTATAGGGGTCGAGCAGTACTTC CASGIGVEQYF
TRBJ1-2 - TRBV11-2 - TGTGCCAGCAGCTTACAAAAATATGGCTACACCTTC CASSLQKYGYTF
TRBJ2-1 - TRBV28 - TGTGCCAGCACCACCCCTCCTAATGAGCAGTTCTTC CASTTPPNEQFF
TRBJ1-2 - TRBV6-5 - TGTGCCAGCAGTTCCAGGGGCCAACCCCATAACTATGGCTACACCTTC CASSSRGQPHNYGYTF
TRBJ2-7 TRBD2 TRBV2 - TGTGCCAGCACCCAGACGGGGACTAGATCCTACGAGCAGTACTTC CASTQTGTRSYEQYF
TRBJ2-5 TRBD2 TRBV9 - TGTGCCAGCAGCGAAATTCCGGGACTAAGACGAGAGACCCAGTACTTC CASSEIPGLRRETQYF
TRBJ1-4 - TRBV5-5 - TGTGCCAGCAGCCCCCGGCCGGCTAATGAAAAACTGTTTTTT CASSPRPANEKLFF
TRBJ2-1 - TRBV6-5 - TGTGCCAGCAGACCTGGGGCCTACTCCTACAATGAGCAGTTCTTC CASRPGAYSYNEQFF
TRBJ2-1 TRBD2 TRBV7-2 once TGTGCCAGCAGCTCCGGGACTAGTGCCAATGAGCAGTTCTTC CASSSGTSANEQFF
TRBJ2-7 - TRBV5-6 once TGTGCCAGCAGCTCACCGACCTTTTCCTACGAGCAGTACTTC CASSSPTFSYEQYF
TRBJ2-5 - TRBV7-3 - TGTGCCAGCAGCTTAGGAGTTACGGGGGGCCCCCAAGAGACCCAGTACTTC CASSLGVTGGPQETQYF
TRBJ2-2 - TRBV4-3 - TGCGCCAGCAGCCCTCGGGGTGGCTTCGACACCGGGGAGCTGTTTTTT CASSPRGGFDTGELFF
TRBJ1-3 TRBD1 TRBV6-5 - TGTGCCAGCAGCTACAGGGGGACGGTGGGAAACACCATATATTTT CASSYRGTVGNTIYF
TRBJ1-1 TRBD1 TRBV18 - TGTGCCAGCTCACCAATGAACCTTGGACAGGGGGCGGAGGCTTTCTTT CASSPMNLGQGAEAFF
TRBJ1-1 - TRBV7-8 - TGTGCCAGCAGCTTAGCGGGGGCGGGGAACACTGAAGCTTTCTTT CASSLAGAGNTEAFF
TRBJ1-5 TRBD1 TRBV11-2 - TGTGCCAGCAGCTTGGACAGGGTTGGACAGCCCCAGCATTTT CASSLDRVGQPQHF
TRBJ1-1 - TRBV5-5 - TGTGCCAGCAGCTTGGGAGGACAGCCGAGTGAAGCTTTCTTT CASSLGGQPSEAFF
TRBJ1-1 - TRBV7-9 - TGTGCCAGCAGCTTAGCAGGAACGAACACTGAAGCTTTCTTT CASSLAGTNTEAFF
TRBJ2-7 TRBD1 TRBV5-1 - TGCGCCAGCCGTGGGACAGAGAACGAGCAGTACTTC CASRGTENEQYF
TRBJ1-2 - TRBV7-2 few TGTGCCAGCAGCTTAGGCAACTCCTACACCTTC CASSLGNSYTF
TRBJ1-4 TRBD1 TRBV4-2 - TGTGCCAGCAGCCAAGCCCGGGACAGGGGGCGCCGAACTAATGAAAAACTGTTTTTT CASSQARDRGRRTNEKLFF
TRBJ1-4 - TRBV5-6 - TGTGCCAGCAGCCTGGGTTGGCCTCGCAATGAAAAACTGTTTTTT CASSLGWPRNEKLFF
TRBJ1-5 - TRBV19 - TGTGCCAGTAGTATAGTCGGTCAGCCCCAGCATTTT CASSIVGQPQHF
TRBJ2-1 - TRBV7-9 - TGTGCCAGCAGCCCAGGACTCGGTGAGCAGTTCTTC CASSPGLGEQFF
TRBJ2-7 - TRBV4-3 - TGCGCCAGCAGCCAAGAACGCCTGTACACCTACGAGCAGTACTTC CASSQERLYTYEQYF
TRBJ2-1 - TRBV2 once TGTGCCAGCAGTGACGTTTTAGGGGGTCTGTTCTTC CASSDVLGGLFF
TRBJ2-7 TRBD2 TRBV5-4 - TGTGCCAGCAGCGGACCAGCGGGGTCCTCAATGGGGTTCGAGCAGTACTTC CASSGPAGSSMGFEQYF